This T cell receptor beta chain was sequenced for a study of technical replicates of blood from a handful of donors. The protocol was immunoSEQ multiplex PCR, while the TCRdb copy is restricted to in-frame clones and leaves out a portion. The sample contains about 72,000 clones, roughly 90% of which appear only once. V lost 5 bases and J lost 4, with 8 bases in between. The germline V gene has CDR1 SGHAT and CDR2 FQNNGV. The CDR3 is made up of 12 amino acids. This rearrangement joins TRBV11-2 to TRBJ2-5; possibly TRBD2 for D (5 bases). The TCR sequence derives from a human donor in good health. Material for sequencing was T cells isolated from PBMCs. The CDR3 here is CASSEGGETQYF. CDR3 coding DNA: TGTGCCAGCAGCGAGGGTGGAGAGACCCAGTACTTC.